These 26 T cell receptor beta chains share one sample of origin, sequenced in a study of blood T cells in healthy people across ages. Sample-barcoded 5' priming and a J-beta primer mix drove a second PCR of roughly 6 to 12 cycles. TCRdb reprocessed the 5' RACE reads via MiXCR and lists one record per CDR3 protein. The sample contains about 1.7 million distinct CDR3 sequences, 28% of which appear only once. Sequenced input: blood. These receptors were obtained from a woman in her thirties in good health.

This clonotype showed up just a few times. The rearrangement links TRBV5-1 to TRBJ2-5; D is possibly TRBD1 or TRBD2 (5 bases each). The J call may be in error: the DNA end matches TRBJ2-7 better. Germline V gene lookup returns CDR1 SGHRS and CDR2 YFSETQ. The CDR3 sequence is 15 residues long. CDR3 in amino acids: CASRLGTGRLSEQYF. CDR3 DNA: TGCGCCAGCCGACTGGGGACGGGCCGACTGTCCGAGCAGTACTTC.

This clonotype showed up many times. The chain couples TRBV7-2 to TRBJ1-5; 8 bases are shared with TRBD1. V gave up 4 bases and J gave up 1 base; unmatched junction bases: 0. Germline V gene data show CDR1 as SGHTA and CDR2 as FQGNSA. The CDR3 length is 14 residues. CDR3 nucleotide sequence: TGTGCCAGCAGCTGGACAGGGAGCAATCAGCCCCAGCATTTT. Translation: CASSWTGSNQPQHF.

This clonotype was counted many times. V and J are TRBV6-2 or TRBV6-3 and TRBJ2-7; a weak D match, TRBD1 (5 bases). There are 12 residues in the CDR3. V was cut by 7 bases and J by 3 bases, with 10 bases left in between. Germline loops: CDR1 MNHEY, CDR2 SVGEGT. CDR3 residues: CASKQDNYEQYF. The CDR3 DNA is TGTGCCAGCAAACAGGACAACTACGAGCAGTACTTC.

This clonotype was seen only a few times. The chain joins TRBV5-1 to TRBJ2-3; TRBD1 matches 7 bases. The CDR3 has 16 amino acids. J was trimmed by 2 bases and V by 1 base; bases with no gene match: 7. Germline CDR1 SGHRS, CDR2 YFSETQ. This chain's CDR3 is CASSLTTGIFTDTQYF. CDR3 bases: TGCGCCAGCAGCTTGACGACAGGGATTTTCACAGATACGCAGTATTTT.

As to this clonotype: Germline is not matched at one junction end, which may reflect a read error. The chain couples TRBV15 to TRBJ2-1, with a weak D call TRBD2 (6 bases). This CDR3 comprises 12 residues. In germline, CDR1 is LNHNV, CDR2 YYDKDF (reference sequence). The CDR3 region is CAASGGYNEQFF. CDR3 DNA sequence: TGTGCCGCCAGTGGGGGGTACAATGAGCAGTTCTTC.

The chain is built from TRBV20-1 and TRBJ2-1; possible D gene TRBD2, 6 bases. Germline V gene data show CDR1 as DFQATT and CDR2 as SNEGSKA (reference sequence). Trimming pared 8 bases from V and 5 bases from J, leaving 13 bases between. The CDR3 is made up of 12 amino acids. CDR3 sequence: CSSGTPDNEQFF. DNA for the CDR3: TGCAGTTCAGGGACTCCAGACAATGAGCAGTTCTTC.

This clonotype was seen a handful of times. V usage is TRBV6-2 or TRBV6-3 and J usage is TRBJ1-5, with TRBD1 identical over 8 bases. The J segment lost 3 bases and the V segment lost 3 bases, leaving 16 bases of the junction unmatched. This CDR3 region has 19 residues. Germline V gene sequence: CDR1 MNHEY, CDR2 SVGEGT. The CDR3, as DNA: TGTGCCAGCAGTTATCGACTAGGGACAGGTGTTTGGGACAATCAGCCCCAGCATTTT. Translated: CASSYRLGTGVWDNQPQHF.

This clonotype was observed at least ten times. The chain uses TRBV5-5 and TRBJ2-5; TRBD1 might be the D (6 bases). Trimming took 0 bases from V and 5 from J, leaving 11 bases between them. The CDR3 is 14 amino acids. CDR1 is SGHKS, CDR2 YYEKEE, per germline (reference sequence). The DNA of the CDR3 is TGTGCCAGCAGCTTGGGGGACACTGGTGAGACCCAGTACTTC. The encoded protein is CASSLGDTGETQYF. The whole variable domain, filled in from reference TRBV5-5 and TRBJ2-5, reads DAGVTQSPTHLIKTRGQQVTLRCSPISGHKSVSWYQQVLGQGPQFIFQYYEKEERGRGNFPDRFSARQFPNYSSELNVNALLLGDSALYLCASSLGDTGETQYFGPGTRLLVL.

A few counts support this clonotype. The V and J genes are TRBV5-1 and TRBJ2-3; TRBD2 might be the D (5 bases). V was trimmed by 4 bases and J by 6 bases, leaving 12 bases between them. Germline V CDR1 and CDR2: SGHRS, YFSETQ. CDR3 length equals 13 residues. CDR3 amino acids: CASSPPGYDTQYF. The CDR3 region has the DNA TGCGCCAGCAGCCCCCCGGGGTACGATACGCAGTATTTT.

This clonotype was picked up a small number of times. V and J are TRBV18 and TRBJ2-1; 9 nucleotides agree with TRBD1. The CDR3 has 16 residues. The germline gives CDR1 KGHSH, CDR2 LQKENI. V was pared by 6 bases and J by 1 base, with 7 bases of the junction left unmatched. The CDR3 loop reads CASSLTGGSSYNEQFF. Here the CDR3 DNA reads TGTGCCAGCTCCCTAACAGGGGGCAGTTCCTACAATGAGCAGTTCTTC.

This clonotype was found a few times. The V gene is TRBV7-2, the J gene TRBJ2-3; 12 bases line up with TRBD2. J was trimmed by 1 base and V by 2 bases; bases with no gene match: 7. This CDR3 comprises 18 residues. Germline values: CDR1 SGHTA, CDR2 FQGNSA. CDR3 sequence (DNA): TGTGCCAGCAGCTTACTATCGACTAGCGGGGGTGGCACAGATACGCAGTATTTT. This translates into CASSLLSTSGGGTDTQYF.

J is TRBJ2-7 and V is TRBV12-3 or TRBV12-4; D tentatively reads TRBD1 or TRBD2 (5 bases each). The CDR3 spans 14 residues. V was clipped by 4 bases and J by 4 bases, with 14 bases between them. CDR3 DNA: TGTGCCAGCAGTTCCGGGACCCTGAAGTACGAGCAGTACTTC. Protein product: CASSSGTLKYEQYF.

The gene calls are TRBV4-1 and TRBJ1-5; 11 bases align to TRBD1. Germline V gives CDR1 MGHRA, CDR2 YSYEKL. With 8 bases clipped from V and 7 bases from J, the junction kept 7 bases outside the gene matches. The CDR3 contains 14 residues. The CDR3 spells CASRGTGGRQPQHF. DNA for the CDR3: TGCGCCAGCCGCGGGACAGGGGGTAGGCAGCCCCAGCATTTT.

This chain connects TRBV28 to TRBJ2-5; D is perhaps TRBD1 (5 bases). Trimming pared 8 bases from V and 9 bases from J, leaving 16 bases between. Germline V gives CDR1 MDHEN, CDR2 SYDVKM. CDR3 size: 12 residues. The CDR3 protein is CASVPGSGAQYF. CDR3 nucleotides: TGTGCCAGCGTCCCAGGGTCCGGCGCCCAGTACTTC.

With regard to this clonotype: With a much larger clone just one base away, this may be a read error. The CDR3 sequence: CASSGGTGSYNEQYF. CDR3 in DNA: TGTGCCAGCAGTGGAGGGACAGGATCCTACAATGAGCAGTACTTC. This chain connects TRBV2 to TRBJ2-7; 8 nucleotides line up with TRBD1. V lost 4 bases to trimming and J lost 7 bases; unmatched junction nucleotides: 12. Germline CDR1 is SNHLY and CDR2 is FYNNEI. This CDR3 has 15 residues.

This clonotype occurred once. This chain joins TRBV30 and TRBJ2-1, with D possibly matching TRBD1 (5 bases). Germline V gives CDR1 GTSNPN, CDR2 SVGIG (reference sequence). CDR3 size: 17 residues. V lost 2 bases and J 0 bases, leaving 17 bases between the germline ends. The CDR3 DNA reads TGTGCCTGGAGTCACTACAGGACCCGCAGCTCCTACAATGAGCAGTTCTTC. Protein product: CAWSHYRTRSSYNEQFF.

This clonotype was observed a handful of times. The chain has TRBV7-9 and TRBJ2-7; 10 nucleotides line up with TRBD2. The V and J ends lost 2 bases and 6 bases, in that order; junction bases with no gene match: 4. Germline values: CDR1 SEHNR, CDR2 FQNEAQ (reference sequence). The CDR3 runs to 14 residues. This chain's CDR3 is CASSLLAGGGEQYF. The CDR3 nucleotides are TGTGCCAGCAGCTTATTAGCGGGAGGAGGCGAGCAGTACTTC.

This clonotype appeared many times. The CDR3 DNA follows: TGCGCCAGCAGCCTATCGGCAGCTTCGAATTCACCCCTCCACTTT. Translated: CASSLSAASNSPLHF. The rearrangement uses TRBV5-1 and TRBJ1-6; D gene unclear. Per the germline V gene, CDR1 is SGHRS and CDR2 is YFSETQ. Trimming pared 4 bases from V and 7 bases from J, leaving 15 bases between. The CDR3 length is 15 residues.

This sequence joins TRBV6-6 and TRBJ2-3; 9 positions match TRBD2. The CDR3 is made up of 15 amino acids. The V segment lost 6 bases and the J segment 1 base; nucleotides outside the gene matches: 5. Germline loops: CDR1 MNHNY, CDR2 SVGAGI (reference sequence). CDR3: CASRKTSGGTDTQYF. The CDR3 DNA reads as TGTGCCAGCAGGAAGACTAGCGGAGGCACAGATACGCAGTATTTT.

This clonotype came up many times. The chain couples TRBV20-1 to TRBJ2-7; possible D gene TRBD1, 5 bases. The CDR3 runs 16 residues. Germline V CDR1 and CDR2: DFQATT, SNEGSKA (reference sequence). The V end was cut by 0 bases, the J end by 4 bases, with 19 bases between. This chain's CDR3 is CSARDNRRSYPYEQYF. The CDR3 nucleotides are TGCAGTGCTAGAGACAACAGGCGTAGTTATCCTTACGAGCAGTACTTC.

This clonotype was observed many times. The chain joins TRBV2 to TRBJ1-2, with 10 bases fitting TRBD1. Per germline, CDR1 SNHLY and CDR2 FYNNEI. CDR3 length: 13 residues. The V segment lost 6 bases and the J segment 4 bases; nucleotides outside the gene matches: 2. CDR3 protein: CASSRQGAYGYTF. CDR3 nucleotides: TGTGCCAGCAGCCGACAGGGGGCCTATGGCTACACCTTC.

This clonotype was observed at least ten times. The rearrangement joins TRBV6-2 or TRBV6-3 to TRBJ1-5; no reliable D call. Germline values: CDR1 MNHEY, CDR2 SVGEGT. V dropped 8 bases and J dropped 0 bases, with 14 bases sitting between them. This CDR3 region has 15 residues. The chain's CDR3 is CASSYGGYSNQPQHF. The DNA of the CDR3 is TGTGCCAGCTCCTACGGCGGGTATAGCAATCAGCCCCAGCATTTT.

The CDR3 region has the DNA TGTGCCAGCAGCTATAGCGGGGGGGCCGTCGGGGAGCTGTTTTTT. This codes for CASSYSGGAVGELFF. The chain couples TRBV7-2 to TRBJ2-2; 11 bases line up with TRBD2. The CDR3 has 15 amino acids. The germline V gene has CDR1 SGHTA and CDR2 FQGNSA. V dropped 4 bases and J dropped 7; count of bases not matched to a gene: 5.

V and J are TRBV7-2 and TRBJ2-5, with unresolved D. Germline V CDR1 and CDR2: SGHTA, FQGNSA. CDR3 length equals 14 residues. The V gene lost 1 base and the J gene lost 3 bases, with 9 bases spanning the gap. CDR3 DNA sequence: TGTGCCAGCAGCTTAGAATCTGGAAAAGAGACCCAGTACTTC. It yields the protein CASSLESGKETQYF.

At least ten counts were recorded for this clonotype. The V call is TRBV20-1, the J call TRBJ2-5; D not resolved. The germline V and J ends were trimmed by 6 bases and 1 base, with 12 bases remaining between them. Germline-derived CDR1 and CDR2 are DFQATT and SNEGSKA (reference sequence). The CDR3 loop spans 13 amino acids. The CDR3 loop is CSAFRLGQETQYF. In nucleotides, the CDR3 is TGCAGTGCCTTCAGGTTAGGCCAAGAGACCCAGTACTTC.

This clonotype was recorded many times. This chain connects TRBV6-1 to TRBJ2-5, with D hard to call. The CDR3 contains 13 residues. The V and J ends lost 4 bases and 5 bases respectively, with 11 bases between them. Germline V gene lookup returns CDR1 MNHNS and CDR2 SASEGT. CDR3 in amino acids: CASSGRRMETQYF. The CDR3 nucleotides read TGTGCCAGCAGTGGAAGGCGTATGGAGACCCAGTACTTC.